This T cell receptor (beta chain) was observed in a study of identical twins. Study-wide points: With abundant cord blood beta clonotypes, insertions were fewer; memory repertoires showed no such pattern. Beta out-of-frame sequences showed weaker excess sharing between twins.

The CDR3 extends over 17 amino acids. Germline CDR1 LGHDT, CDR2 YNNKEL (reference sequence). This clonotype was seen more than once but under ten times. Its antigen remains unknown. At one boundary the junction diverges from the germline segment, which might be a read error. TCRdb called the 5' RACE reads again in MiXCR, with one record for every CDR3 protein. The profile shows roughly 350,000 distinct CDR3 sequences, 10% to 15% of them singletons. These sequences were also reported in another study, on yellow fever vaccine responses in identical twins.

The clonotype was recovered from a young woman in good health. The chain recombines TRBV3-1 with TRBJ1-2; D gene unclear. The material sequenced was CD8+ T cells sorted from blood. CDR3 region: CATSQGSLGSLAVGYTF. The CDR3 DNA follows: TGTGCCACCAGCCAAGGGTCCCTCGGGTCTCTTGCTGTCGGCTACACCTTC.